The 26 T cell receptor beta chains reported below all come from one sample, sequenced in a study of naive and memory T cell subsets. Both TRBC1 and TRBC2 were covered by a beta constant-region primer of two equimolar oligonucleotides. The ligated cDNA underwent four PCR rounds using SP2 and nested alpha and beta constant-region primers. TCRdb passed the UMI-ligation and nested PCR reads through MiXCR, listing each CDR3 protein once. This table holds roughly 130,000 distinct CDR3 sequences, 36% found once. Sequencing was carried out using central memory CD4+ T cells from blood. The receptors shown here come from a human donor in good health.

This clonotype was detected only a few times. The genes are TRBV20-1 and TRBJ2-3; 7 bases align to TRBD2. J was trimmed by 0 bases and V by 3 bases; bases with no gene match: 3. The CDR3 is made up of 14 amino acids. Per the germline V gene, CDR1 is DFQATT and CDR2 is SNEGSKA (reference sequence). The CDR3 reads CSASRRGSTDTQYF. DNA for the CDR3: TGCAGTGCTAGTCGGCGGGGGAGCACAGATACGCAGTATTTT.

This clonotype was observed at least ten times. The rearrangement joins TRBV20-1 to TRBJ2-1; D unclear. In germline, CDR1 is DFQATT, CDR2 SNEGSKA (reference sequence). Deletions cut 3 bases from V and 11 bases from J, with 14 bases between. This CDR3 has 12 amino acids. The CDR3 sequence is CSARLTLGKQFF. As DNA, the CDR3 is TGCAGTGCTAGGTTGACTTTGGGGAAGCAGTTCTTC.

V is TRBV6-6 and J is TRBJ2-1; 11 nucleotides align to TRBD2. V shed 2 bases, J shed 6 bases, and the junction held 3 bases outside the gene matches. Germline V gives CDR1 MNHNY, CDR2 SVGAGI (reference sequence). The CDR3 sequence is 15 residues long. CDR3 sequence: CASSYTSGRSNEQFF. CDR3 coding DNA: TGTGCCAGCAGTTACACTAGCGGGAGAAGCAATGAGCAGTTCTTC.

The V gene is TRBV4-3, the J gene TRBJ2-5, with D perhaps TRBD2 (6 bases). Germline CDR1 is LGHNA and CDR2 is YSLEER. The V and J ends lost 1 base and 4 bases respectively, with 16 bases between them. CDR3 length equals 16 residues. The CDR3 DNA reads TGCGCCAGCAGCCAAGGTGGCGGAGGGGCCATAGAGACCCAGTACTTC. Translation gives CASSQGGGGAIETQYF.

This clonotype was seen more than once but under ten times. The genes are TRBV20-1 and TRBJ2-7, with 11 positions matching TRBD2. The CDR3 sequence is 15 residues long. CDR1 is DFQATT and CDR2 is SNEGSKA in the germline V gene (reference sequence). V was clipped by 3 bases and J by 6 bases; unmatched bases: 10. CDR3 sequence reads: CSASRGTSGSPEQYF. The CDR3, as DNA: TGCAGTGCTAGCCGTGGCACTAGCGGGAGTCCCGAGCAGTACTTC.

This sequence joins TRBV20-1 and TRBJ2-7, with 7 bases lining up with TRBD1. The V and J ends lost 0 bases and 2 bases, in that order; junction bases with no gene match: 7. The CDR3 spans 15 residues. Germline values: CDR1 DFQATT, CDR2 SNEGSKA (reference sequence). The CDR3 loop is CSARDEGQGAYEQYF. In DNA, the CDR3 is TGCAGTGCTAGAGATGAAGGTCAGGGGGCCTACGAGCAGTACTTC.

This clonotype was found a few times. The chain uses TRBV6-4 and TRBJ2-7, with TRBD1 identical over 8 bases. The CDR3 runs 14 residues. V gave up 5 bases and J gave up 5 bases; unmatched junction bases: 8. Germline V gene sequence: CDR1 MRHNA, CDR2 SNTAGT. The CDR3 protein is CASSKQGGRDEQYF. The CDR3 DNA sequence: TGTGCCAGCAGTAAACAGGGGGGTCGTGACGAGCAGTACTTC.

V is TRBV7-9 and J is TRBJ2-2; TRBD2 matches at 10 bases. CDR1 is SEHNR and CDR2 is FQNEAQ in the germline V gene (reference sequence). After removal of 1 base from V and 5 bases from J, the junction contained 4 bases not matched to a gene. This CDR3 comprises 16 residues. The CDR3 region has the DNA TGTGCCAGCAGCTTAGGGTGGACTAGCGGTACCGGGGAGCTGTTTTTT. Its translation: CASSLGWTSGTGELFF.

The J gene is TRBJ2-7, the V gene TRBV3-1, with TRBD2 identical over 8 bases. The CDR3 contains 14 residues. The junction had 6 bases not matched to a gene; V was cut back by 2 bases and J by 6 bases. The germline CDR1 and CDR2 sequences are LGHDT and YNNKEL (reference sequence). CDR3 nucleotides: TGTGCCAGCAGCCAACCCCTAGCGGGCGCCGAGCAGTACTTC. Its translation: CASSQPLAGAEQYF.

The table lists this clonotype with a few counts. The chain couples TRBV28 to TRBJ2-2, with no clear D. V was shortened by 6 bases and J by 4 bases, with 9 bases between the two germline ends. The germline V gene encodes CDR1 MDHEN and CDR2 SYDVKM. CDR3 length: 13 amino acids. Here the CDR3 reads CASRQRTTGELFF. In DNA form, the CDR3 reads TGTGCCAGCAGACAAAGGACCACCGGGGAGCTGTTTTTT.

The chain links TRBV28 to TRBJ2-5; 9 nucleotides line up with TRBD2. With 2 bases clipped from V and 9 bases from J, the junction kept 10 bases outside the gene matches. CDR1 is MDHEN, CDR2 SYDVKM, per germline. CDR3 length: 15 amino acids. The DNA of the CDR3 is TGTGCCAGCAGTTTACTTAGCGGGAGCTTCGGGGCCCAGTACTTC. Translating gives CASSLLSGSFGAQYF.

The chain combines TRBV11-2 with TRBJ2-2; 7 bases fit TRBD1. Germline trimming cut 5 bases from V and 16 bases from J; bases unmatched to any gene: 10. Germline V CDR1 and CDR2: SGHAT, FQNNGV. The CDR3 extends over 12 amino acids. CDR3: CASSPTRQGAFF. CDR3 bases: TGTGCCAGCAGCCCTACGAGACAGGGTGCGTTTTTT.

This clonotype appeared a single time. This chain connects TRBV18 to TRBJ1-5; D is unresolved. Trimming removed 1 base from V and 0 bases from J, with 10 bases in between. The CDR3 has 16 amino acids. The germline CDR1 and CDR2 sequences are KGHSH and LQKENI. CDR3: CASSPRQEISNQPQHF. DNA of the CDR3: TGTGCCAGCTCACCACGTCAGGAGATTAGCAATCAGCCCCAGCATTTT.

This chain uses TRBV10-3 with TRBJ2-3, with 8 bases matching TRBD1. This CDR3 spans 16 amino acids. The V gene end was trimmed by 3 bases and the J gene end by 1 base; junction bases not matched to a gene: 6. The germline gives CDR1 ENHRY, CDR2 SYGVKD. The CDR3 loop reads CAISDSPGQGTDTQYF. The CDR3 DNA reads as TGTGCCATCAGTGACTCGCCGGGACAGGGCACAGATACGCAGTATTTT.

This clonotype was recorded a few times. The chain couples TRBV5-1 to TRBJ2-1; D unclear. Trimming pared 6 bases from V and 0 bases from J, leaving 10 bases between. CDR1 is SGHRS, CDR2 YFSETQ, per germline. This CDR3 contains 14 residues. As DNA, the CDR3 is TGCGCCAGCAATTTTGGGAACTCCTACAATGAGCAGTTCTTC. Protein sequence: CASNFGNSYNEQFF.

The chain carries TRBV20-1 and TRBJ2-1; 13 nucleotides agree with TRBD2. The V gene end was trimmed by 5 bases and the J gene end by 7 bases; junction bases not matched to a gene: 5. The CDR3 consists of 14 residues. Germline V CDR1 and CDR2: DFQATT, SNEGSKA (reference sequence). Here the CDR3 reads CSAWTSGRSNEQFF. DNA of the CDR3: TGCAGTGCTTGGACTAGCGGGAGAAGTAATGAGCAGTTCTTC.

The chain is built from TRBV6-1 and TRBJ2-7, with TRBD2 matching over 8 bases. CDR1 is MNHNS and CDR2 is SASEGT in the germline V gene. The CDR3 totals 11 residues. The J segment lost 9 bases and the V segment lost 11 bases, leaving 9 bases of the junction unmatched. The chain's CDR3 is CAPSSRGGQYF. CDR3 in DNA: TGTGCCCCTTCGTCCCGGGGGGGGCAGTACTTC.

This clonotype occurred a few times. This sequence joins TRBV20-1 and TRBJ1-5; no clear D gene. The CDR3 has 14 amino acids. V was clipped by 0 bases and J by 5 bases, with 11 bases between them. The V gene's germline CDR1 is DFQATT and CDR2 SNEGSKA (reference sequence). CDR3: CSARDIQWDQPQHF. The DNA for the CDR3 is TGCAGTGCTAGAGATATCCAGTGGGATCAGCCCCAGCATTTT.

V is TRBV13 and J is TRBJ2-5; tentative D call: TRBD2 (5 bases). Germline V gene sequence: CDR1 PRHDT, CDR2 FYEKMQ (reference sequence). The CDR3 totals 18 residues. V was pared by 4 bases and J by 5 bases, with 26 bases between. CDR3 region: CASSSYGNSEGVGETQYF. CDR3 sequence (DNA): TGTGCCAGCAGCTCCTACGGGAACTCTGAAGGAGTTGGGGAGACCCAGTACTTC.

The chain uses TRBV3-1 and TRBJ2-5; 11 nucleotides match TRBD1. Germline V gives CDR1 LGHDT, CDR2 YNNKEL (reference sequence). J lost 4 bases, V lost 0 bases, and 4 bases had no gene match. This CDR3 spans 16 amino acids. CDR3 residues: CASSQDPGQGGETQYF. Written as DNA, the CDR3 is TGTGCCAGCAGCCAAGACCCGGGACAGGGGGGAGAGACCCAGTACTTC.

This clonotype appeared a few times. This chain connects TRBV9 to TRBJ1-1; a possible D gene is TRBD1 (5 bases). Trimming shortened V by 0 bases and J by 4 bases, and 16 bases separated the two germline ends. The germline V gene has CDR1 SGDLS and CDR2 YYNGEE. CDR3 length: 16 amino acids. The CDR3 sequence: CASSVGGGNFGTEAFF. The DNA of the CDR3 is TGTGCCAGCAGCGTAGGCGGGGGAAACTTCGGCACTGAAGCTTTCTTT.

The CDR3 region is CASSLGHGRGYEQYF. For the CDR3, the DNA is TGTGCCAGCAGCTTAGGTCATGGGCGGGGCTACGAGCAGTACTTC. The genes are TRBV7-8 and TRBJ2-7, with D perhaps TRBD2 (6 bases). The CDR3 consists of 15 residues. The germline V and J ends were trimmed by 1 base and 3 bases, with 13 bases remaining between them. Germline V gives CDR1 SGHVS, CDR2 FQNEAQ. Full variable domain (outside the CDR3, taken from reference TRBV7-8 and TRBJ2-7): GAGVSQSPRYKVAKRGQDVALRCDPISGHVSLFWYQQALGQGPEFLTYFQNEAQLDKSGLPSDRFFAERPEGSVSTLKIQRTQQEDSAVYLCASSLGHGRGYEQYFGPGTRLTVT.

The table lists this clonotype with a few counts. The chain links TRBV28 to TRBJ2-1, with 13 bases matching TRBD2. The CDR3 length is 16 residues. The V gene end was trimmed by 4 bases and the J gene end by 8 bases; junction bases not matched to a gene: 8. Germline-derived CDR1 and CDR2 are MDHEN and SYDVKM. CDR3 sequence reads: CASSSGGTSGMDEQFF. The CDR3 DNA follows: TGTGCCAGCAGTTCCGGCGGGACTAGCGGGATGGATGAGCAGTTCTTC.

This clonotype was picked up many times. The chain is built from TRBV9 and TRBJ2-6, with a tentative D call TRBD1 (6 bases). From germline, CDR1 is SGDLS and CDR2 YYNGEE. The CDR3 totals 15 residues. Trimming shortened V by 7 bases and J by 4 bases, and 15 bases separated the two germline ends. CDR3 nucleotide sequence: TGTGCCAGCGCTGGGGGCAGTCTGGGGGCCAACGTCCTGACTTTC. As protein: CASAGGSLGANVLTF. The variable domain in full, with the rest retrieved from reference TRBV9 and TRBJ2-6, is DSGVTQTPKHLITATGQRVTLRCSPRSGDLSVYWYQQSLDQGLQFLIQYYNGEERAKGNILERFSAQQFPDLHSELNLSSLELGDSALYFCASAGGSLGANVLTFGAGSRLTVL.

The chain recombines TRBV14 with TRBJ2-2; no reliable D call. The CDR3 totals 13 residues. Trimming pared 2 bases from V and 4 bases from J, leaving 5 bases between. The V gene's germline CDR1 is SGHDN and CDR2 FVKESK. The CDR3 region has the DNA TGTGCCAGCAGCCAAATGAGCACCGGGGAGCTGTTTTTT. Protein: CASSQMSTGELFF.

This clonotype has just one count. This rearrangement joins TRBV2 to TRBJ2-1, with 11 nucleotides matching TRBD2. CDR1 and CDR2 from the germline V gene are SNHLY and FYNNEI. The CDR3 has 15 residues. The ends lost 4 bases at V and 9 bases at J; junction bases unmatched: 8. The CDR3 sequence: CASSVVTSGSFEQFF. The CDR3 DNA follows: TGTGCCAGCAGTGTTGTAACTAGCGGGAGCTTTGAGCAGTTCTTC.